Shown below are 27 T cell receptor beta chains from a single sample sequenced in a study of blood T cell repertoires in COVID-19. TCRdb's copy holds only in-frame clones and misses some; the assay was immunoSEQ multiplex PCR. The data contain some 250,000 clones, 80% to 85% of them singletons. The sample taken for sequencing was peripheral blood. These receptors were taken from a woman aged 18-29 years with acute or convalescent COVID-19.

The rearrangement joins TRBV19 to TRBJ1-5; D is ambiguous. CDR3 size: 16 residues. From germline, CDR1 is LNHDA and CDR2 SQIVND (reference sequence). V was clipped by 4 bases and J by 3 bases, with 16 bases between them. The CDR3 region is CASSTQHRQTNQPQHF. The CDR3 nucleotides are TGTGCCAGTAGTACCCAACACCGACAAACCAATCAGCCCCAGCATTTT.

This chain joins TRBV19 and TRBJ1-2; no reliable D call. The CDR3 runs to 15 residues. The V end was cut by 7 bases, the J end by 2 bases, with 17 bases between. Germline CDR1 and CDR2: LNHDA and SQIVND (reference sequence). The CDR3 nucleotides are TGTGCCAGTACCCCCGGCGGCCTTTCGAACTATGGCTACACCTTC. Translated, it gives CASTPGGLSNYGYTF.

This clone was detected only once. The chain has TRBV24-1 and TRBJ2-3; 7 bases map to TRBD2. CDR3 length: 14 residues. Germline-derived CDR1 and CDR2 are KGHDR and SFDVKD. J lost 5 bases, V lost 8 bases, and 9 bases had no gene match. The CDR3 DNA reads TGTGCCACCACTGGGAGGGATCACGGAGATACGCAGTATTTT. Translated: CATTGRDHGDTQYF.

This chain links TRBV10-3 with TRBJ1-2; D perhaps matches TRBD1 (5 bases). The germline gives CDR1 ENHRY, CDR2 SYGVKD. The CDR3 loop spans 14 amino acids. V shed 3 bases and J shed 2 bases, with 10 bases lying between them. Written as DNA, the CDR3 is TGTGCCATCAGTGACCCCGACAGCAACTATGGCTACACCTTC. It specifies CAISDPDSNYGYTF.

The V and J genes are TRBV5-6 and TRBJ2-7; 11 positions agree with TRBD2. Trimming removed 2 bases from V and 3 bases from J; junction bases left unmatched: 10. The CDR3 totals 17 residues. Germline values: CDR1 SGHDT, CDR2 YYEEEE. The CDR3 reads CASSFPGTSGNLYEQYF. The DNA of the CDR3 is TGTGCCAGCAGCTTCCCTGGGACTAGCGGAAACCTCTACGAGCAGTACTTC.

CDR3 sequence: CASSKDAADGNQPQHF. DNA for the CDR3: TGTGCCAGCAGCAAAGACGCGGCAGACGGCAATCAGCCCCAGCATTTT. V usage is TRBV21-1 and J usage is TRBJ1-5. TRBV21-1 is tagged as a pseudogene. The CDR3 has 16 amino acids.

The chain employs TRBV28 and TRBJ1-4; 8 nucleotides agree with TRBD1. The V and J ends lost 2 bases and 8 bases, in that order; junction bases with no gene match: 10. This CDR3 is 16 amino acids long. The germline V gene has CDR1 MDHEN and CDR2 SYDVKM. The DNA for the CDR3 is TGTGCCAGCAGTTTAGGACAGGGCGCCAAGTGGGAAAAACTGTTTTTT. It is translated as CASSLGQGAKWEKLFF.

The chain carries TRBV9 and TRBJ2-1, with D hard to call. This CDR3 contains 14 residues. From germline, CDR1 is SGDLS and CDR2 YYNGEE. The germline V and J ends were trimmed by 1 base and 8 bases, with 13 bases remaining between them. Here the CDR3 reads CASSVLELRDEQFF. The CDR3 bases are TGTGCCAGCAGCGTATTAGAACTCCGAGATGAGCAGTTCTTC.

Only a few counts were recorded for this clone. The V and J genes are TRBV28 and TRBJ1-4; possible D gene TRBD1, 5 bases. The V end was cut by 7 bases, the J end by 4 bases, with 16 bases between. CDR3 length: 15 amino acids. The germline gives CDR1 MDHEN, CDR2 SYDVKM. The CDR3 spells CASTRGGDLNEKLFF. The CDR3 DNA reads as TGTGCCAGCACTAGGGGAGGGGATCTTAATGAAAAACTGTTTTTT.

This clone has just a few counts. CDR3: CASRQGMGEKLFF. The DNA for the CDR3 is TGTGCCAGTAGACAGGGGATGGGAGAAAAACTGTTTTTT. This rearrangement joins TRBV19 to TRBJ1-4; TRBD1 matches 7 bases. The CDR3 has 13 residues. Germline V gene data show CDR1 as LNHDA and CDR2 as SQIVND (reference sequence). J gave up 8 bases and V 6 bases, and 6 bases lay outside the gene matches.

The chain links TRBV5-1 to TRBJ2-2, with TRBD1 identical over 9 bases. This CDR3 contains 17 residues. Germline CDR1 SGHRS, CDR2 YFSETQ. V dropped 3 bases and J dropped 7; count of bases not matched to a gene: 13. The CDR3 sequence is CASSSAWDRDSGGELFF. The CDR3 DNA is TGCGCCAGCAGCTCGGCCTGGGACAGGGATAGCGGCGGGGAGCTGTTTTTT.

The CDR3: CASSLLGTSAHNEQFF. The CDR3 DNA reads TGTGCCAGCAGTTTATTGGGGACTAGCGCACACAATGAGCAGTTCTTC. V is TRBV28 and J is TRBJ2-1; 10 bases agree with TRBD2. V shed 1 base and J 5 bases; nucleotides not matched to a gene: 5. The CDR3 is 16 residues long. Germline CDR1 is MDHEN and CDR2 is SYDVKM. Full variable domain (outside the CDR3, taken from reference TRBV28 and TRBJ2-1): DVKVTQSSRYLVKRTGEKVFLECVQDMDHENMFWYRQDPGLGLRLIYFSYDVKMKEKGDIPEGYSVSREKKERFSLILESASTNQTSMYLCASSLLGTSAHNEQFFGPGTRLTVL.

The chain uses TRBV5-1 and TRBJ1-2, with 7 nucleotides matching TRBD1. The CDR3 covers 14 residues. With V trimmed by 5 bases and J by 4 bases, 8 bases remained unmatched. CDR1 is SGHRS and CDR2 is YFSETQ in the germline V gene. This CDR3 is CASSLGQSPYGYTF. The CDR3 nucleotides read TGCGCCAGCAGTCTGGGACAGTCTCCCTATGGCTACACCTTC. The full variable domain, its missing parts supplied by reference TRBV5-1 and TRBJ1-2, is KAGVTQTPRYLIKTRGQQVTLSCSPISGHRSVSWYQQTPGQGLQFLFEYFSETQRNKGNFPGRFSGRQFSNSRSEMNVSTLELGDSALYLCASSLGQSPYGYTFGSGTRLTVV.

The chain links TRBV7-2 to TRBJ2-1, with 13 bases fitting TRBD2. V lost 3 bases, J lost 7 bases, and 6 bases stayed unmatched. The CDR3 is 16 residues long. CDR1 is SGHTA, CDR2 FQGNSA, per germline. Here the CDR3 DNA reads TGTGCCAGCAGCTTGGGTCCGGGACTAGCGGGAAATGAGCAGTTCTTC. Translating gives CASSLGPGLAGNEQFF.

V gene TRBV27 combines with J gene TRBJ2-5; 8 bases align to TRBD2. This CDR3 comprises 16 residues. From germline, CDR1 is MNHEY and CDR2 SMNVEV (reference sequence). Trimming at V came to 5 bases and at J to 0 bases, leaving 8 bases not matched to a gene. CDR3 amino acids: CASSPRLATYQETQYF. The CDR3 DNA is TGTGCCAGCAGTCCCCGACTAGCGACGTACCAAGAGACCCAGTACTTC.

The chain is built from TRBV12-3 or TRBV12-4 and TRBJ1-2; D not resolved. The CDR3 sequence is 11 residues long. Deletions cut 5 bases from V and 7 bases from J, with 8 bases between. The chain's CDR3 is CASSPGSGYTF. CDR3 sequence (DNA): TGTGCCAGCAGTCCTGGCAGTGGCTACACCTTC.

For the CDR3, the DNA is TGTGCCACTGGTGGACTAGCGGGCACAGATACGCAGTATTTT. As protein: CATGGLAGTDTQYF. The chain couples TRBV19 to TRBJ2-3; TRBD2 matches 10 bases. With V trimmed by 10 bases and J by 1 base, 5 bases remained unmatched. The CDR3 has 14 residues. Per germline, CDR1 LNHDA and CDR2 SQIVND (reference sequence).

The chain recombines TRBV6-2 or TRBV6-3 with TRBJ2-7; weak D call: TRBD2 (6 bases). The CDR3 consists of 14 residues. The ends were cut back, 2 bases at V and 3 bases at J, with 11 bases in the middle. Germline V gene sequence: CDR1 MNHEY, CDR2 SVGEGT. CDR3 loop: CASSYGGRYYEQYF. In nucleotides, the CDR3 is TGTGCCAGCAGTTACGGGGGGAGATACTACGAGCAGTACTTC.

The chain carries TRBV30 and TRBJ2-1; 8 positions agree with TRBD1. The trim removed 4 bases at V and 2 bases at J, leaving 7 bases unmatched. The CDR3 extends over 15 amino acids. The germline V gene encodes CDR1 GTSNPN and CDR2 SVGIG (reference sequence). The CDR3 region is CAWTTGTGPYNEQFF. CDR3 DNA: TGTGCCTGGACCACAGGGACAGGTCCCTACAATGAGCAGTTCTTC.

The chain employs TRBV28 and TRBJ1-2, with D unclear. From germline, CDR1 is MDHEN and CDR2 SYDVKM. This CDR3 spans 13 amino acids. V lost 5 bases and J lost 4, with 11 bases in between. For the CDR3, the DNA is TGTGCCAGCAGTGCGGACGGAGGCTATGGCTACACCTTC. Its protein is CASSADGGYGYTF.

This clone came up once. In nucleotides, the CDR3 is TGCGCCAGCAGCCTCGAGGACAGGGCCGTTAATCAGCCCCAGCATTTT. Amino acids: CASSLEDRAVNQPQHF. The chain has TRBV4-1 and TRBJ1-5; 8 bases align to TRBD1. V lost 4 bases, J lost 4 bases, and 9 bases stayed unmatched. Germline CDR1 reads MGHRA; CDR2 reads YSYEKL. This CDR3 contains 16 residues.

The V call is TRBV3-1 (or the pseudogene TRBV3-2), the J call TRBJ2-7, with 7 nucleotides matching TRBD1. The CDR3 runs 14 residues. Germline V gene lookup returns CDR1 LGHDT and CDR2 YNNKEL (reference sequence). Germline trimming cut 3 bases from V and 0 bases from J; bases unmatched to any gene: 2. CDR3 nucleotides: TGTGCCAGCAGCCAGACAGGGTACTCCTACGAGCAGTACTTC. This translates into CASSQTGYSYEQYF.

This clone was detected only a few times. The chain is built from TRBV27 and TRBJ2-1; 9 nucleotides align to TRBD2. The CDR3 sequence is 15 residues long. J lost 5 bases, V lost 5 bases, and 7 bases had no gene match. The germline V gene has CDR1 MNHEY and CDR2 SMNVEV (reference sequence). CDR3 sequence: CASSHPGLANNEQFF. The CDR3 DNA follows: TGTGCCAGCAGTCATCCGGGACTAGCAAACAATGAGCAGTTCTTC.

The CDR3 DNA sequence: TGTGCCTGGAGTGTACGGGGGGCGCTTGGCTACACCTTC. This translates into CAWSVRGALGYTF. This sequence joins TRBV30 and TRBJ1-2, with D tentatively TRBD1 (6 bases). The CDR3 consists of 13 residues. The germline V gene has CDR1 GTSNPN and CDR2 SVGIG (reference sequence). Deletions cut 0 bases from V and 7 bases from J, with 12 bases between.

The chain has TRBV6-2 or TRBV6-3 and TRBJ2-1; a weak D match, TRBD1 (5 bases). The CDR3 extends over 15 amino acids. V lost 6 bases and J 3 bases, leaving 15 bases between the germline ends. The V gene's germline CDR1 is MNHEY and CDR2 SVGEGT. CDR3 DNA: TGTGCCAGCAGCCGCAGGGTATGGGACTACAATGAGCAGTTCTTC. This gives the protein CASSRRVWDYNEQFF.

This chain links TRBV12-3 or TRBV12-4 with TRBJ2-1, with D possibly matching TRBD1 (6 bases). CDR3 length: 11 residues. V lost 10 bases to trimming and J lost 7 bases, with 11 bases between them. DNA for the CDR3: TGTGCCACCACTCAGGGGAATGAGCAGTTCTTC. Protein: CATTQGNEQFF.

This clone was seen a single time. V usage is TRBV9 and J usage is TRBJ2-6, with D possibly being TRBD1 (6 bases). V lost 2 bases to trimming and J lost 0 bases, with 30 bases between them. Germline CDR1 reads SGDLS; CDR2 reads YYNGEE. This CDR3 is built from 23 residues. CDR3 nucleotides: TGTGCCAGCAGCGTCCATGACATGCCCGGGACAAGGCAGATTAGCTCTGGGGCCAACGTCCTGACTTTC. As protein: CASSVHDMPGTRQISSGANVLTF.